Shown below are 26 T cell receptor beta chains from a single sample sequenced in a study of shared clonotypes between healthy human individuals. Clones were sequenced by immunoSEQ multiplex PCR, and TCRdb holds only the in-frame ones, with some missing. The sample yields about 340,000 clones, less than 75% seen once. Sequenced sample: memory CD4+ T cells sorted from blood. Documented subset: CD45RA-negative fraction. These receptors were collected from a man aged 30 to 39 in good health.

This clone was picked up a small number of times. This CDR3 is also generated by other DNA sequences in the sample. The chain couples TRBV7-9 to TRBJ1-1; D not resolved. This CDR3 has 14 residues. From germline, CDR1 is SEHNR and CDR2 FQNEAQ (reference sequence). The V end was cut by 4 bases, the J end by 0 bases, with 9 bases between. The CDR3 nucleotides read TGTGCCAGCAGCTCCAAGCAGGTGAACACTGAAGCTTTCTTT. The encoded protein is CASSSKQVNTEAFF.

This clone was counted only a few times. V gene TRBV11-2 combines with J gene TRBJ1-2; 10 bases are a match to TRBD1. The germline V gene has CDR1 SGHAT and CDR2 FQNNGV. Germline trimming cut 1 base from V and 2 bases from J; bases unmatched to any gene: 10. The CDR3 runs 18 residues. CDR3 sequence reads: CASSLVGTGVLGNYGYTF. CDR3 DNA: TGTGCCAGCAGCTTAGTTGGGACAGGGGTGTTAGGGAACTATGGCTACACCTTC.

The chain recombines TRBV28 with TRBJ1-3; 7 nucleotides align to TRBD1. CDR3 size: 13 residues. J lost 7 bases, V lost 4 bases, and 4 bases had no gene match. Germline CDR1 reads MDHEN; CDR2 reads SYDVKM. The CDR3 DNA reads TGTGCCAGCAGTTCGACAGGGTATAACACCATATATTTT. Translating gives CASSSTGYNTIYF.

This rearrangement joins TRBV5-1 to TRBJ2-5, with 8 bases that match TRBD2. The CDR3 totals 13 residues. Germline CDR1 and CDR2: SGHRS and YFSETQ. V lost 5 bases, J lost 1 base, and 1 base stayed unmatched. The CDR3 DNA follows: TGCGCCAGCAGGGGGACTAGCCAAGAGACCCAGTACTTC. Translated, it gives CASRGTSQETQYF. The whole variable domain, filled in from reference TRBV5-1 and TRBJ2-5, reads KAGVTQTPRYLIKTRGQQVTLSCSPISGHRSVSWYQQTPGQGLQFLFEYFSETQRNKGNFPGRFSGRQFSNSRSEMNVSTLELGDSALYLCASRGTSQETQYFGPGTRLLVL.

The chain carries TRBV7-2 and TRBJ1-2; D gene unclear. CDR3 length: 15 amino acids. Trimming left V 0 bases short and J 4 bases short, with 12 bases between. CDR1 and CDR2 from the germline V gene are SGHTA and FQGNSA. The CDR3 region is CASSLALSASYGYTF. CDR3 DNA: TGTGCCAGCAGCTTAGCGCTTTCGGCGAGCTATGGCTACACCTTC.

This chain links TRBV6-5 with TRBJ2-7; D may be TRBD1 (6 bases). Germline V CDR1 and CDR2: MNHEY, SVGAGI. There are 14 residues in the CDR3. The germline V and J ends were trimmed by 6 bases and 0 bases, with 12 bases remaining between them. The CDR3 bases are TGTGCCAGCAGGGGTGGACAGCACTCCTACGAGCAGTACTTC. Its translation: CASRGGQHSYEQYF.

The chain joins TRBV27 to TRBJ1-2; D is perhaps TRBD1 (5 bases). Per germline, CDR1 MNHEY and CDR2 SMNVEV (reference sequence). V lost 8 bases and J 8 bases, leaving 18 bases between the germline ends. CDR3 length: 13 amino acids. The CDR3 DNA reads as TGTGCCAGCTCCCAATCAGGGACCTCCGGCTACACCTTC. Translating gives CASSQSGTSGYTF.

About this clone: The sample holds other DNA sequences that translate to the same CDR3. The chain employs TRBV5-1 and TRBJ2-7, with D perhaps assigned TRBD1 or TRBD2 (5 bases each). The CDR3 extends over 14 amino acids. Trimming pared 0 bases from V and 2 bases from J, leaving 9 bases between. The V gene's germline CDR1 is SGHRS and CDR2 YFSETQ. CDR3 DNA: TGCGCCAGCAGCTTGGTCCAGGGACCCTACGAGCAGTACTTC. This codes for CASSLVQGPYEQYF.

The gene calls are TRBV19 and TRBJ2-2; 7 bases agree with TRBD2. The trim removed 4 bases at V and 0 bases at J, leaving 2 bases unmatched. This CDR3 contains 15 residues. Germline CDR1 LNHDA, CDR2 SQIVND (reference sequence). This chain's CDR3 is CASSTLATNTGELFF. CDR3 sequence (DNA): TGTGCCAGTAGTACACTAGCGACGAACACCGGGGAGCTGTTTTTT.

The rearrangement uses TRBV7-6 and TRBJ2-1; D ambiguous. CDR3 size: 14 residues. The germline V gene has CDR1 SGHVS and CDR2 FNYEAQ. Trimming took off 4 bases at V and 6 bases at J, with 13 bases between the two ends. CDR3 amino acids: CASSSDRVANEQFF. The CDR3 region has the DNA TGTGCCAGCAGCTCTGATCGGGTGGCCAATGAGCAGTTCTTC. Based on the CDR3 plus reference TRBV7-6 and TRBJ2-1, the full variable domain is GAGVSQSPRYKVTKRGQDVALRCDPISGHVSLYWYRQALGQGPEFLTYFNYEAQQDKSGLPNDRFSAERPEGSISTLTIQRTEQRDSAMYRCASSSDRVANEQFFGPGTRLTVL.

A note on this clone: Germline is not matched at one junction end, which may reflect a read error. The chain is built from TRBV7-6 and TRBJ2-7, with D unresolved. This CDR3 is 11 amino acids long. Germline-derived CDR1 and CDR2 are SGHVS and FNYEAQ. CDR3 coding DNA: TGTGCCAGCAGCTCCTCCCACGAGCAGTACTTC. Translated, it gives CASSSSHEQYF. Together with reference TRBV7-6 and TRBJ2-7, the CDR3 gives the full variable domain: GAGVSQSPRYKVTKRGQDVALRCDPISGHVSLYWYRQALGQGPEFLTYFNYEAQQDKSGLPNDRFSAERPEGSISTLTIQRTEQRDSAMYRCASSSSHEQYFGPGTRLTVT.

V usage is TRBV5-4 and J usage is TRBJ2-3; tentatively, D is TRBD2 (6 bases). The V end was cut by 0 bases, the J end by 2 bases, with 7 bases between. Germline lookup yields CDR1 SGHNT and CDR2 YYREEE (reference sequence). The CDR3 contains 14 residues. The CDR3 coding sequence is TGTGCCAGCAGCTTGGGGACTACCACAGATACGCAGTATTTT. Translation: CASSLGTTTDTQYF.

The table lists this clone with many counts. The V gene is TRBV6-4, the J gene TRBJ2-3, with a tentative D call TRBD2 (6 bases). Trimming left V 3 bases short and J 2 bases short, with 9 bases between. Germline CDR1 and CDR2: MRHNA and SNTAGT. This CDR3 has 14 amino acids. CDR3 loop: CASSEWRDTDTQYF. DNA of the CDR3: TGTGCCAGCAGTGAGTGGCGGGACACAGATACGCAGTATTTT.

This sequence joins TRBV2 and TRBJ2-7, with D tentatively TRBD1 (6 bases). V was clipped by 5 bases and J by 2 bases, with 16 bases between them. Germline-derived CDR1 and CDR2 are SNHLY and FYNNEI. The CDR3 extends over 15 amino acids. The CDR3 DNA follows: TGTGCCAGCAGTTCTCAGGGACATCCAGCCTACGAGCAGTACTTC. Encoded protein: CASSSQGHPAYEQYF.

The J gene is TRBJ1-6, the V gene TRBV7-9; D is uncertain. The CDR3 extends over 13 amino acids. CDR1 is SEHNR, CDR2 FQNEAQ, per germline (reference sequence). V lost 7 bases, J lost 8 bases, and 12 bases lay in between. The CDR3 loop reads CASNLDGDSPLHF. CDR3 bases: TGTGCCAGCAACCTGGATGGGGATTCACCCCTCCACTTT. The full variable domain, in which reference TRBV7-9 and TRBJ1-6 provide the parts outside the CDR3, is DTGVSQNPRHKITKRGQNVTFRCDPISEHNRLYWYRQTLGQGPEFLTYFQNEAQLEKSRLLSDRFSAERPKGSFSTLEIQRTEQGDSAMYLCASNLDGDSPLHFGNGTRLTVT.

In its sample, this clone was seen once. The J gene is TRBJ2-3, the V gene TRBV7-9; no firm D call. Germline V lookup: CDR1 SEHNR, CDR2 FQNEAQ (reference sequence). V lost 5 bases and J 0 bases, leaving 12 bases between the germline ends. The CDR3 consists of 15 residues. CDR3 loop: CASSRLGSSTDTQYF. The CDR3 DNA reads TGTGCCAGCAGCCGCCTCGGGTCGAGCACAGATACGCAGTATTTT.

A few counts support this clone. The chain links TRBV29-1 to TRBJ2-3, with 11 nucleotides matching TRBD2. Trimming at V came to 2 bases and at J to 8 bases, leaving 6 bases not matched to a gene. The CDR3 consists of 14 residues. In germline, CDR1 is SQVTM, CDR2 ANQGSEA. This CDR3 reads CSVELAGGYGTQYF. The DNA of the CDR3 is TGCAGCGTTGAACTAGCGGGAGGATACGGTACGCAGTATTTT.

V usage is TRBV5-4 and J usage is TRBJ2-3; perhaps TRBD2 as D (5 bases). Looked up from germline, CDR1 is SGHNT and CDR2 is YYREEE (reference sequence). Trimming removed 3 bases from V and 0 bases from J, with 8 bases in between. CDR3 size: 14 residues. Here the CDR3 reads CASSSAVSTDTQYF. Here the CDR3 DNA reads TGTGCCAGCAGCTCAGCGGTAAGCACAGATACGCAGTATTTT.

This sequence joins TRBV4-2 and TRBJ2-1, with TRBD2 matching over 9 bases. The germline V gene encodes CDR1 LGHNA and CDR2 YNFKEQ. Unmatched junction bases numbered 7, after V lost 0 bases and J lost 4 bases. The CDR3 totals 17 residues. The DNA of the CDR3 is TGTGCCAGCAGCCAAGAACATGCGACTAGCGGTTACAATGAGCAGTTCTTC. Its translation: CASSQEHATSGYNEQFF.

V and J are TRBV28 and TRBJ1-1; a possible D gene is TRBD1 (6 bases). CDR1 and CDR2 from the germline V gene are MDHEN and SYDVKM. The CDR3 has 16 amino acids. Trimming left V 1 base short and J 4 bases short, with 16 bases between. DNA of the CDR3: TGTGCCAGCAGTTTATTTCCAGGGGTTCAGGGCACTGAAGCTTTCTTT. Its translation is CASSLFPGVQGTEAFF.

The CDR3 region is CASSFAGGQETQYF. The CDR3 DNA reads as TGTGCCAGCAGTTTCGCGGGAGGGCAAGAGACCCAGTACTTC. The genes are TRBV28 and TRBJ2-5; 9 bases align to TRBD2. The CDR3 runs 14 residues. Losses at the gene ends were 3 bases for V and 2 bases for J; bases not matched to a gene: 1. Germline lookup yields CDR1 MDHEN and CDR2 SYDVKM.

This clone was seen just once. This rearrangement joins TRBV10-2 to TRBJ2-2; 9 bases match TRBD1. This CDR3 spans 15 amino acids. CDR1 and CDR2 from the germline V gene are WSHSY and SAAADI. J was trimmed by 3 bases and V by 6 bases; bases with no gene match: 5. The CDR3 DNA sequence: TGCGCCAGCAGGAACAGGGGGCTCGACACCGGGGAGCTGTTTTTT. Protein sequence: CASRNRGLDTGELFF.

This chain links TRBV18 with TRBJ2-5; D is unclear. CDR1 and CDR2 (germline): KGHSH, LQKENI. Trimming took off 8 bases at V and 2 bases at J, with 12 bases between the two ends. The CDR3 runs to 13 residues. CDR3 loop: CASARGEQETQYF. The CDR3 DNA reads as TGTGCCAGCGCCCGTGGTGAGCAAGAGACCCAGTACTTC.

The J gene is TRBJ1-3, the V gene TRBV6-5, with 7 bases lining up with TRBD1. V lost 5 bases, J lost 0 bases, and 4 bases stayed unmatched. Germline lookup yields CDR1 MNHEY and CDR2 SVGAGI. The CDR3 has 15 amino acids. CDR3 nucleotide sequence: TGTGCCAGCAGTCGACAGGGCCACTCTGGAAACACCATATATTTT. It translates to CASSRQGHSGNTIYF.

In nucleotides, the CDR3 is TGCGCCAGCAGCCCGAGGCAGGGTTCGGCCAGCTATCCTGGATCCAACATTCAGTACTTC. It is translated as CASSPRQGSASYPGSNIQYF. The chain combines TRBV4-1 with TRBJ2-4; the D gene is possibly TRBD1 (5 bases). CDR3 length: 20 residues. Germline CDR1 and CDR2: MGHRA and YSYEKL. The V gene lost 4 bases and the J gene lost 7 bases, with 32 bases spanning the gap.

The chain links TRBV6-1 to TRBJ1-4; 9 nucleotides line up with TRBD1. Per the germline V gene, CDR1 is MNHNS and CDR2 is SASEGT. The ends lost 8 bases at V and 5 bases at J; junction bases unmatched: 6. This CDR3 comprises 14 residues. CDR3 sequence reads: CASRLDRGNEKLFF. The CDR3 region has the DNA TGTGCCAGCCGCCTGGACAGGGGAAATGAAAAACTGTTTTTT.